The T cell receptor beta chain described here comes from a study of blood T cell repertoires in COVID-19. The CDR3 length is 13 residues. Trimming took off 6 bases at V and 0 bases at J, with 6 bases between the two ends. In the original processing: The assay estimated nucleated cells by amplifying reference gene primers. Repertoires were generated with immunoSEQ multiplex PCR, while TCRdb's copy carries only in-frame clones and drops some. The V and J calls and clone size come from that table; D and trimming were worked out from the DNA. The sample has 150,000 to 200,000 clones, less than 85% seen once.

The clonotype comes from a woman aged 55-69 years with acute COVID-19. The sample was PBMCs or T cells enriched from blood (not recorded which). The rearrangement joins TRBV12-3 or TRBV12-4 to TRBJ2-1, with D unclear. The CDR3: CASSLGSYNEQFF. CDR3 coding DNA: TGTGCCAGCAGCCTCGGCTCCTACAATGAGCAGTTCTTC.